These 11 T cell receptor beta chains originate from one sample sequenced in a study of blood T cell repertoires in COVID-19. Some clones are missing from TCRdb's copy, which holds only in-frame ones; the method was immunoSEQ multiplex PCR. The sample lists some 310,000 clones, around 90% occurring once. The specimen was peripheral blood. All receptors come from a middle-aged woman with COVID-19, enrolled during active disease.

The chain uses TRBV10-3 and TRBJ1-2; 7 bases are a match to TRBD1. Per the germline V gene, CDR1 is ENHRY and CDR2 is SYGVKD. V gave up 6 bases and J gave up 3 bases; unmatched junction bases: 1. CDR3 size: 12 residues. For the CDR3, the DNA is TGTGCCATCAGGCAGGGGGACTATGGCTACACCTTC. Protein product: CAIRQGDYGYTF.

V is TRBV2 and J is TRBJ1-2; 7 bases are a match to TRBD1. The germline V gene encodes CDR1 SNHLY and CDR2 FYNNEI. The CDR3 has 14 residues. Trimming removed 1 base from V and 4 bases from J; junction bases left unmatched: 3. CDR3 protein: CASSEGRGAYGYTF. Written as DNA, the CDR3 is TGTGCCAGCAGTGAAGGCAGGGGGGCCTATGGCTACACCTTC.

The chain couples TRBV9 to TRBJ1-2; 9 bases agree with TRBD1. The CDR3 runs 16 residues. The germline CDR1 and CDR2 sequences are SGDLS and YYNGEE. Trimming at V came to 5 bases and at J to 8 bases, leaving 16 bases not matched to a gene. DNA for the CDR3: TGTGCCAGCAGTGTTACCGGGACAGGGTGGTCAGAGGGCTACACCTTC. Protein product: CASSVTGTGWSEGYTF.

The genes are TRBV7-8 and TRBJ2-7, with D perhaps TRBD1 (5 bases). The V and J ends lost 1 base and 6 bases respectively, with 19 bases between them. The CDR3 extends over 16 amino acids. CDR1 and CDR2 (germline): SGHVS, FQNEAQ. The CDR3 protein is CASSLVSWTMRPEQYF. The CDR3 nucleotides read TGTGCCAGCAGCTTAGTTTCTTGGACAATGAGGCCCGAGCAGTACTTC.

The rearrangement joins TRBV28 to TRBJ2-1; a possible D gene is TRBD2 (6 bases). Trimming left V 6 bases short and J 0 bases short, with 12 bases between. CDR1 and CDR2 from the germline V gene are MDHEN and SYDVKM. The CDR3 consists of 15 residues. CDR3 nucleotide sequence: TGTGCCAGCAGCGGAGGGTACAGCTCCTACAATGAGCAGTTCTTC. Its protein is CASSGGYSSYNEQFF.

J is TRBJ1-1 and V is TRBV4-1; TRBD1 is a possible D gene (5 bases). The germline CDR1 and CDR2 sequences are MGHRA and YSYEKL. The CDR3 consists of 13 residues. Trimming removed 4 bases from V and 10 bases from J, with 16 bases in between. CDR3 DNA: TGCGCCAGCAGCCGACCTCCCAGGGAAGGAGCTTTCTTT. Translated, it gives CASSRPPREGAFF.

The V gene is TRBV9, the J gene TRBJ1-5; D is uncertain. V lost 4 bases and J 4 bases, leaving 9 bases between the germline ends. This CDR3 contains 13 residues. Germline V gene lookup returns CDR1 SGDLS and CDR2 YYNGEE. This chain's CDR3 is CASSRQINQPQHF. The CDR3 coding sequence is TGTGCCAGCAGCCGCCAGATTAATCAGCCCCAGCATTTT.

The gene calls are TRBV7-8 and TRBJ1-5; 7 bases are shared with TRBD1. CDR1 is SGHVS and CDR2 is FQNEAQ in the germline V gene. The CDR3 has 14 residues. J lost 3 bases, V lost 5 bases, and 4 bases had no gene match. CDR3 sequence reads: CASSRGTDNQPQHF. The CDR3 coding sequence is TGTGCCAGCAGCCGAGGGACAGACAATCAGCCCCAGCATTTT.

This rearrangement joins TRBV7-9 to TRBJ1-1; D possibly corresponds to TRBD1 (5 bases). Germline loops: CDR1 SEHNR, CDR2 FQNEAQ (reference sequence). The CDR3 is made up of 15 amino acids. V dropped 0 bases and J dropped 1 base, with 9 bases sitting between them. CDR3 nucleotide sequence: TGTGCCAGCAGCTTAGCGTCCGGGGGGAACACTGAAGCTTTCTTT. It specifies CASSLASGGNTEAFF.

The chain joins TRBV28 to TRBJ2-1, with D perhaps matching TRBD2 (6 bases). Germline V CDR1 and CDR2: MDHEN, SYDVKM. V was shortened by 1 base and J by 8 bases, with 21 bases between the two germline ends. This CDR3 region has 17 residues. In DNA form, the CDR3 reads TGTGCCAGCAGTTTATTGGGGGGACTCCCCGGGTTCGATGAGCAGTTCTTC. It specifies CASSLLGGLPGFDEQFF.

V and J are TRBV24-1 and TRBJ2-2, with no clear D. V shed 5 bases and J shed 0 bases, with 12 bases lying between them. Germline assignment: CDR1 KGHDR and CDR2 SFDVKD. The CDR3 is made up of 16 amino acids. CDR3 residues: CATSGTALSNTGELFF. CDR3 DNA: TGTGCCACCAGTGGAACAGCCCTATCGAACACCGGGGAGCTGTTTTTT.